In its sample, the clone carrying this T cell receptor beta chain was seen a few times. Its antigen is not known. A second about 7 to 11 cycle PCR used barcoded and J-beta primers. TCRdb fed the 5' RACE reads into MiXCR, producing one record per CDR3 protein. Of fewer than 1,000,000 distinct CDR3 sequences detected, around 42% appear once; the ten largest clones hold around 18%. This sample is drawn from a study of blood T cells in healthy people across ages. Whole-study findings and limits: Getting older went along with TCR beta diversity per million T cells dropping roughly linearly.

Trimming took off 7 bases at V and 4 bases at J, with 25 bases between the two ends. The length of the CDR3 is 16 residues. CDR1 is DFQATT and CDR2 is SNEGSKA in the germline V gene (reference sequence). V is TRBV20-1 and J is TRBJ2-5, with D possibly matching TRBD2 (6 bases). This receptor was identified in a man between 60 and 75 years old in good health. The sample taken for sequencing was blood. The CDR3 bases are TGCAGTGTCGCCGGGACTGATTATCCTTCGTCAGAGACCCAGTACTTC. Protein sequence: CSVAGTDYPSSETQYF.